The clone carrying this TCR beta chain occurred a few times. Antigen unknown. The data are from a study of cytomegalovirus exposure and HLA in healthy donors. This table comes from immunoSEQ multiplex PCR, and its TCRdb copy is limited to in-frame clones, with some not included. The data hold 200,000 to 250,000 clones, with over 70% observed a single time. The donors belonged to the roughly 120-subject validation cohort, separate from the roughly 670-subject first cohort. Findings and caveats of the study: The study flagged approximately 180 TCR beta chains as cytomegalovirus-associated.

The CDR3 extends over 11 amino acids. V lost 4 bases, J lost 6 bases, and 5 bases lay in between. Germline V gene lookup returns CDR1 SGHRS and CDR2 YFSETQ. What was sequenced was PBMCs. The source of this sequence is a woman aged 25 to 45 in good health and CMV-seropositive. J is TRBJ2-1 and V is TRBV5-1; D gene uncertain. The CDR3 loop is CASSPGNEQFF. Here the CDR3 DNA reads TGCGCCAGCAGCCCAGGCAATGAGCAGTTCTTC.